Reported below is one T cell receptor (beta chain). The CDR3 loop spans 15 amino acids. J lost 6 bases, V lost 4 bases, and 12 bases had no gene match. CDR1 is SGHDN and CDR2 is FVKESK in the germline V gene. The data belong to a study of cytomegalovirus exposure and HLA in healthy donors. About the study: Roughly 80 million unique TCRs from HLA-typed donors were held in an early data release.

The PCR had 60 Vbeta and 13 Jbeta primers. The repertoire was sequenced with immunoSEQ multiplex PCR; TCRdb's copy has only in-frame clones and lacks some. The table records 180,000 or so clones, roughly 73% of them present only once. V is TRBV14 and J is TRBJ2-7, with 7 bases identical to TRBD2. This TCR was recovered from a female donor in good health and CMV-seronegative. The specimen sequenced was PBMCs. The CDR3 DNA sequence: TGTGCCAGCAGCCCCCAGGCGGGCCCGGGGGGCGAGCAGTACTTC. Translating it yields CASSPQAGPGGEQYF.